The 28 T cell receptor beta chains given below trace back to one sample, sequenced in a study of tumor-infiltrating lymphocytes in primary liver carcinoma. Synthesis of TCR beta cDNA was carried out from 450 to 650 ng total RNA with a constant-region primer. Slightly modified ARM-PCR served as the procedure for the TCR beta libraries. These libraries came from three rounds of nested multiplex PCR. Primers for the first two PCR rounds were TRBV1-TRBV30 forward primers and a C-beta reverse primer (around 10 cycles per round). TCRdb re-derived calls from the multiplex PCR reads in MiXCR, one entry per CDR3 protein. The sample has tens of thousands of distinct CDR3 sequences; about 68% are singletons. Unsorted bulk tissue (roughly 18-32 mg) underwent RNA and DNA co-extraction. The specimen sequenced was liver tumor tissue from sampling region 3. Described subset: tumor region T3, left-lateral pole. Receptor source: a man aged 35 to 55 with primary liver carcinoma and hepatitis B virus infection.

A word on this clonotype: The junction and the germline gene differ at one end; a read error may be behind it. This chain joins TRBV6-5 and TRBJ2-2; D may be TRBD1 (7 bases). The CDR3 covers 17 residues. CDR1 MNHEY and CDR2 SVGAGI come from the germline V gene. The CDR3 here is CASSYSTKQGDSGKPSF. CDR3 nucleotides: TGTGCCAGCAGTTACTCTACGAAGCAGGGGGACTCCGGGAAGCCGTCTTTT.

This clonotype was recorded a few times. The chain uses TRBV11-1 and TRBJ2-7; D is undetermined. Germline V gene lookup returns CDR1 SGHAT and CDR2 FQDESV (reference sequence). V shed 4 bases and J shed 0 bases, with 13 bases lying between them. The CDR3 covers 15 residues. The CDR3 sequence is CASSSAADPSYEQYF. The CDR3 DNA reads as TGTGCCAGCAGCTCCGCGGCAGATCCCTCCTACGAGCAGTACTTC.

A single count supports this clonotype. Lacking the conserved final phenylalanine or tryptophan, this CDR3 likely reflects a read error. The DNA is omitted, as the CDR3 cannot be located on it reliably, and the CDR3 follows TCRdb's listing. The V gene is TRBV11-2, the J gene TRBJ2-2; the table gives TRBD2 as D, unverified against the DNA. Both ends counted, the CDR3 spans 16 residues. Per germline, CDR1 SGHAT and CDR2 FQNNGV. CDR3 region: CASSLALAGATGELLL.

Points on this clonotype: At one end, the junction sequence differs from germline, possibly due to a read error. J is TRBJ2-1 and V is TRBV7-8; TRBD2 matches 16 bases. There are 15 residues in the CDR3. The V gene's germline CDR1 is SGHVS and CDR2 FQNEAQ. The CDR3 loop is CASSPGTSGRDEQSF. The CDR3 DNA follows: TGTGCCAGCAGCCCGGGGACTAGCGGGAGGGATGAGCAGTCCTTC.

The V call is TRBV12-3 or TRBV12-4, the J call TRBJ2-7, with 8 bases lining up with TRBD2. V dropped 3 bases and J dropped 4; count of bases not matched to a gene: 5. The CDR3 extends over 14 amino acids. The CDR3 nucleotides read TGTGCCAGCAGTTTCTCCGGGGGGGGTTACGAGCAGTACTTC. The encoded protein is CASSFSGGGYEQYF.

For this clonotype: One end of the junction does not line up with germline, which may come from a read error. The chain employs TRBV6-5 and TRBJ2-7, with 9 nucleotides matching TRBD1. CDR1 is MNHEY, CDR2 SVGAGI, per germline. The CDR3 loop spans 15 amino acids. As DNA, the CDR3 is TGTGCCAGCAGTTACGCGGGACAGGGCTTCTACGAGCAATACTTC. It codes for CASSYAGQGFYEQYF.

In regard to this clonotype: The missing conserved phenylalanine or tryptophan at the end of this CDR3 makes a read error likely. This chain connects TRBV12-3 or TRBV12-4 to TRBJ2-7; D is possibly TRBD2 (6 bases). The CDR3 is 15 residues long. The CDR3 DNA sequence: TGTACCAGCAGGCCACGAGGAGGGGAGAACTACGAGCAGTACATC. Residues: CTSRPRGGENYEQYI.

Of note for this clonotype: The limits of the CDR3 on the DNA are not certain, so only TCRdb's listed CDR3 is given. CDR3 sequence reads: CSVVGQGTNPEAFF. This chain joins TRBV29-1 and TRBJ1-1; the table's D call, TRBD1, was not checked against the DNA. The CDR3 is 14 residues long, ends included. Germline CDR1 reads SQVTM; CDR2 reads ANQGSEA.

Turning to this clonotype: The junction departs from germline at one end; a sequencing error may be responsible. CDR3 residues: CASSLGISSGINEQFF. As DNA, the CDR3 is TGTGCCAGTAGCTTAGGGATCTCTAGCGGGATCAATGAGCAGTTCTTC. The chain joins TRBV7-8 to TRBJ2-1; TRBD2 matches at 9 bases. This CDR3 has 16 amino acids. CDR1 is SGHVS and CDR2 is FQNEAQ in the germline V gene.

This rearrangement joins TRBV20-1 to TRBJ2-3, with 12 bases identical to TRBD2. The CDR3 totals 20 residues. CDR1 and CDR2 (germline): DFQATT, SNEGSKA (reference sequence). J gave up 6 bases and V 6 bases, and 25 bases lay outside the gene matches. CDR3 region: CSALTSGRTHMGPLTDTQYF. CDR3 in DNA: TGCAGTGCGCTAACTAGCGGGAGGACACACATGGGCCCGTTAACGGATACGCAGTATTTT.

About this clonotype: As the CDR3 is not closed by the conserved phenylalanine or tryptophan, this likely results from a read error. CDR3 sequence (DNA): TGCAGCGTGGGGCCTCCTTCCAGTCCCTACAATGAGCAGTTCCTC. This translates into CSVGPPSSPYNEQFL. The chain combines TRBV29-1 with TRBJ2-1; the D gene is possibly TRBD1 (5 bases). The CDR3 totals 15 residues. Germline V lookup: CDR1 SQVTM, CDR2 ANQGSEA. V lost 6 bases and J 2 bases, leaving 17 bases between the germline ends.

Notes on this clonotype: Given the absence of the conserved phenylalanine or tryptophan at the CDR3 end, a read error is likely. The chain uses TRBV29-1 and TRBJ2-3; 10 bases line up with TRBD1. The germline CDR1 and CDR2 sequences are SQVTM and ANQGSEA. This CDR3 spans 16 amino acids. The CDR3 sequence: CSVELRDRGVADTQYL. The CDR3 region has the DNA TGCAGTGTTGAACTACGGGACAGGGGAGTTGCAGATACGCAGTATCTT.

V usage is TRBV11-2 and J usage is TRBJ2-1; 14 nucleotides align to TRBD2. V trimming: 7 bases; J trimming: 10 bases; junction bases outside the gene matches: 12. The CDR3 runs 16 residues. CDR1 is SGHAT and CDR2 is FQNNGV in the germline V gene. The CDR3 nucleotides are TGTGCCAGCAACTTGGAAGGGACTAGCGGGAGTGACGAGCAGTTCTTC. Its translation is CASNLEGTSGSDEQFF.

This chain connects TRBV12-3 or TRBV12-4 to TRBJ2-1; TRBD2 might be the D (6 bases). V gave up 10 bases and J gave up 8 bases, with 21 bases separating them. The CDR3 has 14 amino acids. The CDR3 coding sequence is TGTGCCAACAGCCTAAGACTAGATGTCGATGAGCAGTTCTTC. Protein product: CANSLRLDVDEQFF.

This clonotype was found many times. The V and J genes are TRBV12-3 or TRBV12-4 and TRBJ2-1; D ambiguous. This CDR3 is built from 11 residues. The V end lost 3 bases, the J end lost 14 bases, and 11 bases lay between the germline ends. The CDR3 bases are TGTGCCAGCAGTTTGTTCCAGGAGAAGTTCTTC. It yields the protein CASSLFQEKFF.

On this clonotype: The junction and the germline gene differ at one end; a read error may be behind it. The chain links TRBV29-1 to TRBJ2-7, with TRBD2 as a possible D gene (6 bases). In germline, CDR1 is SQVTM, CDR2 ANQGSEA. This CDR3 has 18 amino acids. CDR3 coding DNA: TGCAGCGATGAAGGCCTGAGGGAGGAGGGGCGAAGCCTGTACGAGCACTACTTC. It encodes CSDEGLREEGRSLYEHYF.

J is TRBJ2-7 and V is TRBV11-2, with 9 bases that match TRBD1. The CDR3 loop spans 18 amino acids. Germline CDR1 is SGHAT and CDR2 is FQNNGV. CDR3: CTRSLIDMGTGYSYEQYF. CDR3 coding DNA: TGTACCCGCAGCTTAATAGATATGGGGACAGGGTATTCCTACGAGCAGTACTTC.

Concerning this clonotype itself: An end of the junction does not agree with germline; a read error may underlie this. The rearrangement links TRBV6-6 to TRBJ1-5; the D is unclear. CDR1 and CDR2 (germline): MNHNY, SVGAGI (reference sequence). The CDR3 has 16 residues. CDR3 nucleotides: TGTGCCTGCAGTTACCGAGTAGAGTATAACAATGAGCCCCAGCATTTT. Translation gives CACSYRVEYNNEPQHF.

On this clonotype itself: The germline gene is not matched at one end of the junction; a read error may be the cause. The chain is built from TRBV11-2 and TRBJ2-1; TRBD2 matches at 8 bases. In germline, CDR1 is SGHAT, CDR2 FQNNGV. The CDR3 has 16 amino acids. CDR3: CTSSLDIGLATGEQFF. The CDR3 nucleotides are TGTACCAGCAGCTTGGATATCGGACTAGCCACGGGTGAGCAGTTTTTC.

In this sample, this clonotype turned up a few times. A much larger clonotype is one base distant, so this may be a read error. The chain links TRBV6-1 to TRBJ2-6, with 9 bases that match TRBD1. The J segment lost 2 bases and the V segment lost 10 bases, leaving 18 bases of the junction unmatched. This CDR3 has 19 amino acids. Germline V gives CDR1 MNHNS, CDR2 SASEGT. The CDR3 DNA sequence: TGTGCCAACACCAGGGTTGACAGGGGGTTTCGAGCTGGGGCCAACGTCCTGACTTTC. Translating gives CANTRVDRGFRAGANVLTF.

This chain connects TRBV7-9 to TRBJ1-5, with D perhaps TRBD1 (6 bases). The CDR3 is 14 amino acids. Trimming stripped 2 bases from V and 5 bases from J, with 10 bases between. Germline lookup yields CDR1 SEHNR and CDR2 FQNEAQ (reference sequence). CDR3 region: CASSLPAGDQPQHF. The CDR3, as DNA: TGTGCCAGCAGCTTACCCGCAGGGGATCAGCCCCAGCATTTT.

J is TRBJ1-2 and V is TRBV12-3 or TRBV12-4; weak D call: TRBD1 (6 bases). Trimming pared 2 bases from V and 4 bases from J, leaving 14 bases between. The CDR3 is 15 residues long. Here the CDR3 reads CASSLRDKLSYGYTF. The CDR3, as DNA: TGTGCCAGCAGTTTAAGGGACAAGCTCTCCTATGGCTACACCTTC.

Details on this clonotype: The CDR3 does not end in the conserved phenylalanine or tryptophan, so this is likely a read error. V gene TRBV10-3 combines with J gene TRBJ2-7, with a weak D call TRBD1 (6 bases). The germline gives CDR1 ENHRY, CDR2 SYGVKD. V lost 7 bases and J lost 4, with 14 bases in between. The CDR3 extends over 13 amino acids. The CDR3 DNA is TGTGCCATCATGAGGACAGAATTTTACGAGCAGTACTCC. It codes for CAIMRTEFYEQYS.

Remarks on this clonotype: Germline is not matched at one junction end, which may reflect a read error. The DNA of the CDR3 is TGTGCCATCAGCTTAGCGCGAGATAGCGTGGCATTCTTT. Encoded protein: CAISLARDSVAFF. V and J are TRBV7-9 and TRBJ1-1; D gene uncertain. CDR3 length equals 13 residues. The germline V gene has CDR1 SEHNR and CDR2 FQNEAQ (reference sequence). Complete variable domain (other parts from reference TRBV7-9 and TRBJ1-1): DTGVSQNPRHKITKRGQNVTFRCDPISEHNRLYWYRQTLGQGPEFLTYFQNEAQLEKSRLLSDRFSAERPKGSFSTLEIQRTEQGDSAMYLCAISLARDSVAFFGQGTRLTVV.

The chain couples TRBV7-9 to TRBJ1-2; D is unresolved. This CDR3 spans 11 amino acids. Looked up from germline, CDR1 is SEHNR and CDR2 is FQNEAQ (reference sequence). The V end was cut by 5 bases, the J end by 8 bases, with 9 bases between. The CDR3 bases are TGTGCCAGCAGCCTGGGAGCCGGCTACACCTTC. Residues: CASSLGAGYTF. The full variable domain, rest sourced from reference TRBV7-9 and TRBJ1-2, is DTGVSQNPRHKITKRGQNVTFRCDPISEHNRLYWYRQTLGQGPEFLTYFQNEAQLEKSRLLSDRFSAERPKGSFSTLEIQRTEQGDSAMYLCASSLGAGYTFGSGTRLTVV.

Notes on this clonotype: This CDR3 fails to terminate in the conserved phenylalanine or tryptophan, so it likely reflects a read error. The CDR3: CASSSPGGGNEQFL. Written as DNA, the CDR3 is TGTGCTAGCAGCTCTCCCGGAGGGGGGAATGAGCAGTTCTTA. The chain links TRBV11-2 to TRBJ2-1, with D perhaps assigned TRBD1 or TRBD2 (6 bases each). Germline V CDR1 and CDR2: SGHAT, FQNNGV. This CDR3 comprises 14 residues.

Note on this clonotype: No conserved phenylalanine or tryptophan ends this CDR3, so it is likely a read error. V and J are TRBV13 and TRBJ2-1, with D unclear. The germline gives CDR1 PRHDT, CDR2 FYEKMQ (reference sequence). The CDR3 sequence is 12 residues long. With 3 bases removed from V and 7 bases from J, the gap between germline ends came to 7 bases. The CDR3 here is CASSFGVNEQFY. DNA for the CDR3: TGTGCCAGCAGCTTTGGTGTTAATGAGCAGTTCTAC.

On this clonotype: The junction shows a germline mismatch at one end, possibly a read error. This chain uses TRBV29-1 with TRBJ2-3, with D possibly matching TRBD1 (6 bases). CDR1 is SQVTM, CDR2 ANQGSEA, per germline. This CDR3 comprises 15 residues. This CDR3 reads CSVPGTPSNTDMQYF. The DNA for the CDR3 is TGCAGCGTTCCCGGGACACCTTCTAACACAGATATGCAGTATTTT.